These T cell receptor beta chains were read from a single sample in a study of OX40 agonist ivuxolimab in advanced cancers. Profiled with immunoSEQ multiplex PCR; TCRdb holds only in-frame clones, not every one. The sample consists of 68,000 or so clones, roughly 84% of them appearing once. The sample was CD4+ or CD8+ T cells sorted from blood, taken in a trial of the OX40 agonist ivuxolimab. The receptors derive from an adult with an advanced solid tumor such as melanoma, head and neck, liver or kidney cancer. Each CDR3 is given with its conserved first and last residue. A D gene is named only where the DNA matches it firmly. Expanded clones are given a class, and other clones once, few, many or no size at all.

d_call,clone_size,v_call,j_call,cdr3_nt,cdr3_aa
-,-,TRBV10-3,TRBJ2-2,TGTGCCATCAGTCTCCAGGTGGCCGGGGAGCTGTTTTTT,CAISLQVAGELFF
-,-,TRBV21-1,TRBJ1-5,TGTGCCAGCAGCAAGAACCCTATCTGGGCAGGGGGCCGAGCAATTCAGCCCCAGCATTTT,CASSKNPIWAGGRAIQPQHF
-,-,TRBV7-9,TRBJ1-1,TGTGCCAGCAGTGTGAGAACTGAAGCTTTCTTT,CASSVRTEAFF
-,-,TRBV5-4,TRBJ2-3,TGTGCCAGCAGCTTGGCTTCGGGTGATACGCAGTATTTT,CASSLASGDTQYF
-,-,TRBV6-4,TRBJ2-2,TGTGCCAGCAGCGCCCACTTTTCAACCGGGGAGCTGTTTTTT,CASSAHFSTGELFF
-,-,TRBV7-2,TRBJ2-2,TGTGCCAGCAGCTTAGGAAGCGCTAACGGGGAGCTGTTTTTT,CASSLGSANGELFF
-,-,TRBV2,TRBJ2-7,TGTGCCAGCCGCCAGGTTGGGAGCGAGCAGTACTTC,CASRQVGSEQYF
TRBD2,-,TRBV29-1,TRBJ2-3,TGCAGCGTTGGGGCGGGAGGGGAGGGGCAGTATTTT,CSVGAGGEGQYF
-,-,TRBV5-8,TRBJ1-5,TGTGCCAGCAGCCCGGACGCTTATAGCAATCAGCCCCAGCATTTT,CASSPDAYSNQPQHF
-,-,TRBV6-5,TRBJ1-1,TGTGCCAGCAGCCGTGAGAGGAACACTGAAGCTTTCTTT,CASSRERNTEAFF
-,-,TRBV19,TRBJ1-1,TGTGCCAGTAGGAAGGCGGGGACTCCTGAAGCTTTCTTT,CASRKAGTPEAFF
-,-,TRBV9,TRBJ2-2,TGTGCCAGCAGCGTAGGGGGACTTAACACCGGGGAGCTGTTTTTT,CASSVGGLNTGELFF
-,once,TRBV7-9,TRBJ2-2,TGTGCCAGCAGCTTGGCGTACACCGGGGAGCTGTTTTTT,CASSLAYTGELFF
TRBD2,-,TRBV27,TRBJ2-1,TGTGCCAGCAGTTTAACCCGCACTAGCGGGAATCACCTGGCCTACAATGAGCAGTTCTTC,CASSLTRTSGNHLAYNEQFF
-,-,TRBV7-2,TRBJ2-1,TGTGCCAGCACCCCGTGGGTGGACTACAATGAGCAGTTCTTC,CASTPWVDYNEQFF
TRBD2,-,TRBV5-1,TRBJ2-5,TGCGCCAGCAGGACCGGGACTAGTGTAGAGACCCAGTACTTC,CASRTGTSVETQYF
-,-,TRBV25-1,TRBJ1-2,TGTGCCAGCAGTGCGTATACAGGGCTACTTGGCTACACCTTC,CASSAYTGLLGYTF
TRBD1,-,TRBV6-4,TRBJ2-7,TGTGCCAGCAGTCTAGGTTCCGGGACAGGGTACGAGCAGTACTTC,CASSLGSGTGYEQYF
-,-,TRBV28,TRBJ1-5,TGTGCCAGCATCCACCTAAAGGGCGGTCATAGCAATCAGCCCCAGCATTTT,CASIHLKGGHSNQPQHF
-,-,TRBV7-2,TRBJ1-2,TGTGCCAGCAGCCCCGACCGGATCTATGGCTACACCTTC,CASSPDRIYGYTF
TRBD1,-,TRBV6-5,TRBJ1-2,TGTGCCAGCAGGGTCGGGACAGGTTTGAGTTATGGCTACACCTTC,CASRVGTGLSYGYTF
-,few,TRBV15,TRBJ1-2,TGTGCCACCAGCAGGGGAGTCGGGGGCTCTAACTATGGCTACACCTTC,CATSRGVGGSNYGYTF
-,-,TRBV18,TRBJ1-1,TGTGCCAGCTCAGGAGTCTCCACTGAAGCTTTCTTT,CASSGVSTEAFF
-,-,TRBV10-3,TRBJ2-7,TGTGCCATCAGTGTCGACAGGATAACAGTTAGGTACGAGCAGTACTTC,CAISVDRITVRYEQYF
-,-,TRBV15,TRBJ1-4,TGTGCCACCAGCAGAGATCGGGGGAATGAAAAACTGTTTTTT,CATSRDRGNEKLFF
TRBD1,-,TRBV18,TRBJ1-5,TGTGCCAGCTCACGGGACAGGGAAGATCAGCCCCAGCATTTT,CASSRDREDQPQHF
TRBD2,-,TRBV11-2,TRBJ2-1,TGTGCCAGCAGCTGGACTAGTTCGTACAATGAGCAGTTCTTC,CASSWTSSYNEQFF
-,few,TRBV20-1,TRBJ2-2,TGCAGTGCTAGTAGAACCGGGGAGCTGTTTTTT,CSASRTGELFF
TRBD2,-,TRBV5-1,TRBJ2-2,TGCGCCAGCAGCTTGGGTCCCCCAAGCGGGGGTAGGGACACCGGGGAGCTGTTTTTT,CASSLGPPSGGRDTGELFF
TRBD1,-,TRBV7-2,TRBJ1-5,TGTGCCAGCAGCTTCGGACAGGGGAGGCAGCCCCAGCATTTT,CASSFGQGRQPQHF
-,-,TRBV11-1,TRBJ2-3,TGTGCCAGCAGCCTTCTAAGTTCCAGCGGCAGCACAGATACGCAGTATTTT,CASSLLSSSGSTDTQYF
-,once,TRBV11-2,TRBJ1-1,TGTGCCAGCAGCCTGACCCGCTCAGGGCGGGGCACTGAAGCTTTCTTT,CASSLTRSGRGTEAFF
TRBD2,-,TRBV19,TRBJ2-2,TGTGCCAGTAGTACGAACGGACTAGCGGGGCTCCTCGGAGCCGGGGAGCTGTTTTTT,CASSTNGLAGLLGAGELFF
-,-,TRBV6-5,TRBJ1-1,TGTGCCAGCAGTTTGAGGGCCCACACTGAAGCTTTCTTT,CASSLRAHTEAFF
-,-,TRBV15,TRBJ1-2,TGTGCCACCAGCAGAGGGGACACGAACTATGGCTACACCTTC,CATSRGDTNYGYTF
-,-,TRBV5-1,TRBJ2-7,TGCGCCAGCAGCTTTGAGGGAGGTCTTTTCTACGAGCAGTACTTC,CASSFEGGLFYEQYF
-,-,TRBV28,TRBJ2-5,TGTGCCAGCATGCGTCAGTTCCAAGAGACCCAGTACTTC,CASMRQFQETQYF
-,-,TRBV5-1,TRBJ1-1,TGCGCCAGCAGCTTGGTAGGGGCCGGGGGTCCTCCCCAGAACACTGAAGCTTTCTTT,CASSLVGAGGPPQNTEAFF
-,-,TRBV4-3,TRBJ2-7,TGCGCCAGCAGCCATCGGGACTGGGGTGGCGAGCAGTACTTC,CASSHRDWGGEQYF
-,few,TRBV6-5,TRBJ1-2,TGTGCCAGCAGCCTCGACGGAAACTATGGCTACACCTTC,CASSLDGNYGYTF
-,-,TRBV7-2,TRBJ1-1,TGTGCCAGCAGCTTAGTTCATAGGAACACTGAAGCTTTCTTT,CASSLVHRNTEAFF
-,-,TRBV4-1,TRBJ1-3,TGCGCCAGCAGCCAAACTGAGAAGGATCACTCTGGAAACACCATATATTTT,CASSQTEKDHSGNTIYF
-,-,TRBV11-3,TRBJ1-1,TGTGCCAGCAGCGAAGACACGAACACTGAAGCTTTCTTT,CASSEDTNTEAFF
-,-,TRBV6-5,TRBJ2-7,TGTGCCAGCAGTTACCGCATAATGGGGCCCTCCTACGAGCAGTACTTC,CASSYRIMGPSYEQYF
-,-,TRBV10-3,TRBJ2-5,TGTGCCATCAGTGAGTCGACGGGGGTGGAGACCCAGTACTTC,CAISESTGVETQYF
TRBD2,-,TRBV7-3,TRBJ2-5,TGTGCCAGCAGCCTTGGTGGGCTAGCGGGGCAAGAGACCCAGTACTTC,CASSLGGLAGQETQYF
TRBD1,-,TRBV5-5,TRBJ2-2,TGTGCCAGCAGCGGAACAGGGGGCGCGGGCACCGGGGAGCTGTTTTTT,CASSGTGGAGTGELFF
-,-,TRBV28,TRBJ2-3,TGTGCCAGCAGTGGGACCTCAGATACGCAGTATTTT,CASSGTSDTQYF
-,-,TRBV5-6,TRBJ1-2,TGTGCCAGCAGCGGGGGCAGGGCAGTCTATGGCTACACCTTC,CASSGGRAVYGYTF
-,few,TRBV5-1,TRBJ1-2,TGCGCCAGCAGCCCAGTCTCCTTGGGGGGTGGCTACACCTTC,CASSPVSLGGGYTF
-,medium-sized,TRBV29-1,TRBJ1-1,TGCAGCGTCCCCGACGGCTTCGGCACTGAAGCTTTCTTT,CSVPDGFGTEAFF
-,-,TRBV2,TRBJ2-5,TGTGCCAGCAGTCAAACGGGGGAGACCCAGTACTTC,CASSQTGETQYF
TRBD2,few,TRBV6-6,TRBJ2-3,TGTGCCAGCAGTTCTAGCGGCCCGGGCGCAGATACGCAGTATTTT,CASSSSGPGADTQYF
TRBD1,-,TRBV2,TRBJ2-5,TGTGCCAGCAGGGAAAGGACAGGAGCGGAGACCCAGTACTTC,CASRERTGAETQYF
-,-,TRBV19,TRBJ1-5,TGTGCCAGTACCCCCGTTGGGATTAATAGCAATCAGCCCCAGCATTTT,CASTPVGINSNQPQHF
-,-,TRBV5-1,TRBJ2-7,TGCGCCAGCAGCTTGACGGAGCCCTACGAGCAGTACTTC,CASSLTEPYEQYF
TRBD1,-,TRBV7-2,TRBJ2-5,TGTGCCAGCAGCTTAGGGAGCGTCAGGGGGCAGAAGACCCAGTACTTC,CASSLGSVRGQKTQYF
TRBD1,-,TRBV7-9,TRBJ1-5,TGTGCCAGCAGCCATGCCCCCCGGGGACAGGGTCATCAGCCCCAGCATTTT,CASSHAPRGQGHQPQHF
TRBD1,-,TRBV14,TRBJ1-1,TGTGCCAGCAGCCGTTGGACAGGGAAGAACACTGAAGCTTTCTTT,CASSRWTGKNTEAFF